The T cell receptor (beta chain) under discussion was sequenced for a study of monozygotic twins with inflammatory bowel disease. Researchers generated cDNA in eight separate reactions per sample. UMIs incorporating a 6-nucleotide sample barcode were appended by means of template switching. TCRdb reprocessed the 5' RACE reads; each CDR3 protein has one entry and no DNA is given. The sample includes over 130,000 distinct CDR3 sequences. A remark on this clonotype: The antigen is unknown.

Germline V gene data show CDR1 as SGHRS and CDR2 as YFSETQ. There are 15 residues in the CDR3. Study findings and constraints: IBD patients, compared with healthy twins, shared fewer clonotypes with others (especially with disease activity).

This TCR came from a human donor with ulcerative colitis or Crohn's disease, or a healthy co-twin of an affected twin (not recorded which). The J gene is TRBJ2-3, the V gene TRBV5-1; TCRdb selects TRBD1, and the lack of DNA leaves this call unchecked. Sequencing was carried out using blood. CDR3 residues: CASSLEQERTDTQYF.